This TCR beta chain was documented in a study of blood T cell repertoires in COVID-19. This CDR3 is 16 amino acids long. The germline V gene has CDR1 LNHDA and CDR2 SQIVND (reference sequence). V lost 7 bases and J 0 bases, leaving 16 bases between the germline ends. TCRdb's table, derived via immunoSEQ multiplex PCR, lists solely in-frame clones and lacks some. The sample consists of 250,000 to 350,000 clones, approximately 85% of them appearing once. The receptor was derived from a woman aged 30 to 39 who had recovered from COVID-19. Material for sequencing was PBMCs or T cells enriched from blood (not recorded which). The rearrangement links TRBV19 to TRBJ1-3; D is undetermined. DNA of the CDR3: TGTGCCAGTACTCAGGCCAAACATGTCTCTGGAAACACCATATATTTT. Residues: CASTQAKHVSGNTIYF.